Listed below are T cell receptor beta chains from one sample, sequenced in a study of CD8 T cells in Susac syndrome. TCRdb re-called the immunoSEQ multiplex PCR reads with MiXCR, one entry per CDR3 protein. The profile covers around 200,000 distinct CDR3 sequences, with 85% to 95% appearing a single time and 0.095% to 0.12% taken by the ten largest. The sample consisted of CD4+ T cells from PBMCs. Receptors were obtained from a human donor in good health. The CDR3 runs from the conserved cysteine through the conserved F or W. The order of the fields is J gene, V gene, D gene, clone size, CDR3 DNA, CDR3 protein. D genes are given only for firm matches. Clone size is stated in some rows and not others, as once, few, many or a class when expanded.

J: TRBJ1-1
V: TRBV15
D: .
size: .
DNA: TGTGCCACCAGCAGATCAGCGAACACTGAAGCTTTCTTT
CDR3: CATSRSANTEAFF

J: TRBJ2-3
V: TRBV12-3/TRBV12-4
D: .
size: few
DNA: TGTGCCAGCAGTCGGCTAACAGATACGCAGTATTTT
CDR3: CASSRLTDTQYF

J: TRBJ2-1
V: TRBV5-4
D: .
size: .
DNA: TGTGCCAGCAGCTTGGGGGGGAGTATTCGGAATGAGCAGTTCTTC
CDR3: CASSLGGSIRNEQFF

J: TRBJ2-1
V: TRBV19
D: .
size: once
DNA: TGTGCCAGTAGTATTGGCCTGGCAAGTTCTGGGCAGTTCTTC
CDR3: CASSIGLASSGQFF

J: TRBJ1-4
V: TRBV20-1
D: .
size: .
DNA: TGCAGTGCCTACGAACAGCGGTTCTCGAATGAAAAACTGTTTTTT
CDR3: CSAYEQRFSNEKLFF

J: TRBJ1-1
V: TRBV20-1
D: .
size: .
DNA: TGCAGTGCTAGGTCCCCAGGCTACACTGAAGCTTTCTTT
CDR3: CSARSPGYTEAFF

J: TRBJ1-1
V: TRBV20-1
D: .
size: .
DNA: TGCAGTGCCGGGGGGGAAATTGAAGCTTTCTTT
CDR3: CSAGGEIEAFF

J: TRBJ2-1
V: TRBV7-9
D: TRBD1
size: .
DNA: TGTGCCAGCAGCGACAGGGGTTCAATCGATGAGCAGTTCTTC
CDR3: CASSDRGSIDEQFF

J: TRBJ1-5
V: TRBV12-3/TRBV12-4
D: .
size: .
DNA: TGTGCCAGCAGTCACAGGGCCCCAAATCAGCCCCAGCATTTT
CDR3: CASSHRAPNQPQHF

J: TRBJ2-3
V: TRBV30
D: TRBD2
size: .
DNA: TGTGCCTTTAGCGGGAGTAGCACAGATACGCAGTATTTT
CDR3: CAFSGSSTDTQYF

J: TRBJ1-6
V: TRBV9
D: .
size: .
DNA: TGTGCCAGCAGCGCATTACCCGACCCACCAGACTCACCCCTCCACTTT
CDR3: CASSALPDPPDSPLHF

J: TRBJ1-1
V: TRBV9
D: .
size: .
DNA: TGTGCCAGCAGCGTCCAACCGGACGGGAACACTGAAGCTTTCTTT
CDR3: CASSVQPDGNTEAFF

J: TRBJ1-2
V: TRBV6-5
D: .
size: .
DNA: TGTGCCAGCAGAAATCGAAACAGGGATGGCTACACCTTC
CDR3: CASRNRNRDGYTF

J: TRBJ2-5
V: TRBV6-2/TRBV6-3
D: TRBD1
size: once
DNA: TGTGCCAGCAGTTACGAGGGGACAGGACAAGAGACCCAGTACTTC
CDR3: CASSYEGTGQETQYF

J: TRBJ2-7
V: TRBV20-1
D: .
size: .
DNA: TGCAGTGCTAGGTACAGCAATTCCTACGAGCAGTACTTC
CDR3: CSARYSNSYEQYF

J: TRBJ1-6
V: TRBV7-9
D: TRBD1
size: .
DNA: TGTGCCAGCAATGGGACAGGGGCCGGAGTTTCACCCCTCCACTTT
CDR3: CASNGTGAGVSPLHF

J: TRBJ2-1
V: TRBV20-1
D: .
size: .
DNA: TGCAGTGCTAGAGACCCATGGGCTGAGCAGTTCTTC
CDR3: CSARDPWAEQFF

J: TRBJ2-1
V: TRBV9
D: TRBD2
size: .
DNA: TGTGCCAGCAGCGTGGGAGGGACTAGCGGGGACAATGAGCAGTTCTTC
CDR3: CASSVGGTSGDNEQFF

J: TRBJ2-5
V: TRBV6-2/TRBV6-3
D: TRBD2
size: .
DNA: TGTGCCAGCCTACACGGGGTAGCGGGGGCACAAGAGACCCAGTACTTC
CDR3: CASLHGVAGAQETQYF

J: TRBJ2-6
V: TRBV9
D: .
size: .
DNA: TGTGCCAGCAGCATCGGACTGGCGAGCTCTGGGGCCAACGTCCTGACTTTC
CDR3: CASSIGLASSGANVLTF

J: TRBJ1-2
V: TRBV2
D: .
size: .
DNA: TGTGCCAGCAGTGGCGGACAGCTTAGTGGCTACACCTTC
CDR3: CASSGGQLSGYTF

J: TRBJ2-5
V: TRBV20-1
D: TRBD2
size: .
DNA: TGCAGTGCCGCAGCTTCAGAAGCGGGAGGTTTGTTTGAGACCCAGTACTTC
CDR3: CSAAASEAGGLFETQYF

J: TRBJ1-5
V: TRBV12-3/TRBV12-4
D: .
size: .
DNA: TGTGCCAGCAGTGAGCGACAGTACAATCAGCCCCAGCATTTT
CDR3: CASSERQYNQPQHF

J: TRBJ1-1
V: TRBV20-1
D: .
size: .
DNA: TGCAGTGCCCTTTTCAAGAACACTGAAGCTTTCTTT
CDR3: CSALFKNTEAFF

J: TRBJ2-1
V: TRBV15
D: .
size: once
DNA: TGTGCCACCAGCAGAGGGGGGTCCTGGGTGGCCAACTACAATGAGCAGTTCTTC
CDR3: CATSRGGSWVANYNEQFF

J: TRBJ2-7
V: TRBV29-1
D: .
size: .
DNA: TGCAGCGTTGAAGATCCGGGGAAAAGCTTC
CDR3: CSVEDPGKSF

J: TRBJ2-2
V: TRBV7-7
D: .
size: .
DNA: TGTGCTAGCAGCGAAGGACGGCAAACCGGGGAGCTGTTTTTT
CDR3: CASSEGRQTGELFF

J: TRBJ1-5
V: TRBV6-5
D: .
size: .
DNA: TGTGCCAGCAGTTACTGGGGAACTAAAGGAAGTCAGCCCCAGCATTTT
CDR3: CASSYWGTKGSQPQHF

J: TRBJ2-7
V: TRBV7-2
D: .
size: .
DNA: TGTGCCAGCAGCCCCGGGCCTCAGGGCGAGCAGTACTTC
CDR3: CASSPGPQGEQYF

J: TRBJ2-3
V: TRBV20-1
D: TRBD2
size: .
DNA: TGCAGTGCCGTGGGACTAGGGCCAGATACGCAGTATTTT
CDR3: CSAVGLGPDTQYF

J: TRBJ2-5
V: TRBV7-2
D: TRBD2
size: .
DNA: TGTGCCAGCAGCCCGGCTAGCGGCCAAGAGACCCAGTACTTC
CDR3: CASSPASGQETQYF

J: TRBJ1-2
V: TRBV11-2
D: TRBD1
size: .
DNA: TGTGCCAGCAGCGCTCACCCCGGGACAGGGGGAGGGGGCTACACCTTC
CDR3: CASSAHPGTGGGGYTF

J: TRBJ2-7
V: TRBV29-1
D: TRBD1
size: .
DNA: TGCAGCTCGAGGCAGGGGGCGGGAGAGCAGTACTTC
CDR3: CSSRQGAGEQYF

J: TRBJ2-5
V: TRBV29-1
D: TRBD1
size: .
DNA: TGCAGCGCGGATTCTGGGCCAGGGGGTCCTGAGACCCAGTACTTC
CDR3: CSADSGPGGPETQYF

J: TRBJ1-4
V: TRBV6-2/TRBV6-3
D: TRBD1
size: .
DNA: TGTGCCAGCAGTTACTCGACAGGGGGATTGGATGAAAAACTGTTTTTT
CDR3: CASSYSTGGLDEKLFF

J: TRBJ1-5
V: TRBV6-5
D: .
size: .
DNA: TGTGCCAGCAGTCGACAGTATAGCAATCAGCCCCAGCATTTT
CDR3: CASSRQYSNQPQHF

J: TRBJ2-3
V: TRBV7-9
D: .
size: .
DNA: TGTGCCAGCAGCTTACTGCCTAGCCTGCCAGATACGCAGTATTTT
CDR3: CASSLLPSLPDTQYF

J: TRBJ2-7
V: TRBV5-4
D: TRBD2
size: .
DNA: TGTGCCAGCAGCTGGGGACCGGGACTAGCGGCGTACGAGCAGTACTTC
CDR3: CASSWGPGLAAYEQYF

J: TRBJ1-1
V: TRBV29-1
D: TRBD1
size: .
DNA: TGCAGCGTTGCCTTAAACAGGGGGCAGGACACTGAAGCTTTCTTT
CDR3: CSVALNRGQDTEAFF

J: TRBJ2-5
V: TRBV12-3/TRBV12-4
D: .
size: .
DNA: TGTGCCAGCAGTTTGCAGGGGCCCAAGACCCAGTACTTC
CDR3: CASSLQGPKTQYF

J: TRBJ1-1
V: TRBV29-1
D: .
size: .
DNA: TGCAGCGCGGGACACATTAACACTGAAGCTTTCTTT
CDR3: CSAGHINTEAFF

J: TRBJ1-4
V: TRBV5-6
D: .
size: .
DNA: TGTGCCAGCAGACTACAGGGTAATGAAAAACTGTTTTTT
CDR3: CASRLQGNEKLFF

J: TRBJ2-5
V: TRBV11-3
D: .
size: .
DNA: TGTGCCAGCAGCGTCAATGGGAAAGAGACCCAGTACTTC
CDR3: CASSVNGKETQYF

J: TRBJ2-7
V: TRBV6-5
D: .
size: once
DNA: TGTGCCAGCAGTCCTGCTACGGGACCGCGAGGCGAGCAGTACTTC
CDR3: CASSPATGPRGEQYF

J: TRBJ2-1
V: TRBV5-1
D: TRBD1
size: .
DNA: TGCGCCAGCAGCTGGGACAGCTCCTACAATGAGCAGTTCTTC
CDR3: CASSWDSSYNEQFF

J: TRBJ1-6
V: TRBV27
D: .
size: .
DNA: TGTGCCAGCAGGTACACAGTGGGGGTGCAGTCACCCCTCCACTTT
CDR3: CASRYTVGVQSPLHF

J: TRBJ2-5
V: TRBV12-3/TRBV12-4
D: TRBD2
size: once
DNA: TGTGCCAGCAGTTTCGTCAGGGCGGGGGCCCAGTACTTC
CDR3: CASSFVRAGAQYF

J: TRBJ2-3
V: TRBV7-9
D: .
size: .
DNA: TGTGCCAGCAGCTTAGTGCTCCCTAGCACAGATACGCAGTATTTT
CDR3: CASSLVLPSTDTQYF

J: TRBJ2-1
V: TRBV7-2
D: .
size: .
DNA: TGTGCCAGCAGCCTCTCGTCGCGGTGGATCGATGAGCAGTTCTTC
CDR3: CASSLSSRWIDEQFF

J: TRBJ2-3
V: TRBV15
D: TRBD1
size: .
DNA: TGTGCCACCAGCAGCCCCACAGGGGGAGATACGCAGTATTTT
CDR3: CATSSPTGGDTQYF

J: TRBJ2-1
V: TRBV25-1
D: TRBD2
size: .
DNA: TGTGCCAGCAGTGATTTCGGGGGGGCCTACAATGAGCAGTTCTTC
CDR3: CASSDFGGAYNEQFF

J: TRBJ1-2
V: TRBV3-1
D: .
size: .
DNA: TGTGCCAGCAGCCAAGACCCACAGACTAACTATGGCTACACCTTC
CDR3: CASSQDPQTNYGYTF

J: TRBJ1-2
V: TRBV29-1
D: TRBD1
size: .
DNA: TGCAGCGTTGCGGGGGACAGGTCCCCGGATGGCTACACCTTC
CDR3: CSVAGDRSPDGYTF

J: TRBJ1-5
V: TRBV3-1
D: TRBD1
size: .
DNA: TGTGCCAGCAGCGGACAGGGTCTTCAGCCCCAGCATTTT
CDR3: CASSGQGLQPQHF

J: TRBJ1-1
V: TRBV29-1
D: .
size: .
DNA: TGCAGCGTTGCCCAGGTGAACACTGAAGCTTTCTTT
CDR3: CSVAQVNTEAFF

J: TRBJ2-7
V: TRBV6-5
D: TRBD1
size: .
DNA: TGTGCCAGCAGTACCGGGACAGGAGCCTACGAGCAGTACTTC
CDR3: CASSTGTGAYEQYF

J: TRBJ2-3
V: TRBV3-1
D: .
size: .
DNA: TGTGCCAGCAGCCAATTGTACAGCACAGATACGCAGTATTTT
CDR3: CASSQLYSTDTQYF

J: TRBJ2-3
V: TRBV13
D: TRBD2
size: .
DNA: TGTGCCAGCAGCCTATCGGGGACTAGCGGACGCACAGATACGCAGTATTTT
CDR3: CASSLSGTSGRTDTQYF